This is a list of T cell receptor beta chains from one sample in a study of cytomegalovirus exposure and HLA in healthy donors. Method: immunoSEQ multiplex PCR; TCRdb's copy keeps in-frame clones and lacks some. The table lists 100,000 to 150,000 clones, 95% to 97% of them singletons. Sequenced input: PBMCs. All receptors come from a man between 18 and 35 years old in good health and CMV-seronegative. CDR3s leave out the opening cysteine and the closing phenylalanine or tryptophan.

j_call v_call cdr3_aa
TRBJ1-2 TRBV4-1 ASSKDRNYGYT
TRBJ2-5 TRBV9 ASSGGTGETQY
TRBJ2-7 TRBV6-5 ASSRDRSSYEQY
TRBJ2-5 TRBV11-2 ASGRGGTTHQETQY
TRBJ1-2 TRBV4-1 ASSDLVVDGYT
TRBJ2-4 TRBV4-2 ASSQDPPGEGNIQY
TRBJ1-1 TRBV11-2 ASSFTGGEKAF
TRBJ2-1 TRBV4-1 ASSQPTSGRAEQF
TRBJ2-1 TRBV27 ASTPPGKTSYNEQF
TRBJ2-3 TRBV10-1 ASSGTSGRSTDTQY
TRBJ2-2 TRBV5-1 ASSLVATSGIGTGELF
TRBJ2-3 TRBV11-1 ASSLRGVDTQY
TRBJ1-2 TRBV29-1 SVEDNRVPS
TRBJ1-2 TRBV5-1 ASSLPDRDSYGYT
TRBJ1-1 TRBV28 ASRNPGADTEAF
TRBJ2-7 TRBV10-1 ASSGQGPSYEQY
TRBJ2-7 TRBV5-6 ASSGLGSEQY